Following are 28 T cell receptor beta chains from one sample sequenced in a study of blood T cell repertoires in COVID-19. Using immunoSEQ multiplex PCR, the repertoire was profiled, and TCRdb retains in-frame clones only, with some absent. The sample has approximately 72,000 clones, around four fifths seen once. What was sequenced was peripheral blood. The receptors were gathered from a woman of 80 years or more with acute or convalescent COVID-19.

The CDR3 sequence: CASSLSTDTQYF. CDR3 in DNA: TGCGCCAGCAGCCTCAGCACAGATACGCAGTATTTT. This chain uses TRBV5-1 with TRBJ2-3; D is ambiguous. The CDR3 is 12 amino acids. Germline values: CDR1 SGHRS, CDR2 YFSETQ. Deletions cut 4 bases from V and 0 bases from J, with 3 bases between.

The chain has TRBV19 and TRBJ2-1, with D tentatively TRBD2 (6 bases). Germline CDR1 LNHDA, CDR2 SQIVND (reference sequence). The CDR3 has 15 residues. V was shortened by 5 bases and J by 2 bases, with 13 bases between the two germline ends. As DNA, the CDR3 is TGTGCCAGTAGTCCCATGGGGGGACCCTACAATGAGCAGTTCTTC. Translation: CASSPMGGPYNEQFF.

Here the CDR3 reads CASSLDAGANTEAFF. The CDR3 DNA reads TGCGCCAGCAGCTTGGATGCAGGGGCGAACACTGAAGCTTTCTTT. This chain links TRBV5-1 with TRBJ1-1, with a tentative D call TRBD1 (6 bases). Between the trimmed V and J ends, which lost 0 bases and 1 base, there was a span of 10 bases. This CDR3 contains 15 residues. From germline, CDR1 is SGHRS and CDR2 YFSETQ.

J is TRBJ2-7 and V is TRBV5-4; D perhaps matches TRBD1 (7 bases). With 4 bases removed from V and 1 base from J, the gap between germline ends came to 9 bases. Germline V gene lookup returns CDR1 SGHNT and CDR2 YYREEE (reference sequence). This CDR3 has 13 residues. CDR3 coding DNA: TGTGCCAGCAGCGCGGGACAGTCCTACGAGCAGTACTTC. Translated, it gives CASSAGQSYEQYF.

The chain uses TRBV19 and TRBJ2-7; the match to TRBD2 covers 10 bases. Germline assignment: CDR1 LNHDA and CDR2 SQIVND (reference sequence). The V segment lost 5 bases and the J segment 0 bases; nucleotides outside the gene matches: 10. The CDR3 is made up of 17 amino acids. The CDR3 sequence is CASSLAGGDRSSYEQYF. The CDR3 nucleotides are TGTGCCAGTAGTTTAGCGGGAGGAGACAGGAGCTCCTACGAGCAGTACTTC.

The CDR3 here is CASRLALPGQKLNSNQPQHF. The DNA for the CDR3 is TGTGCAAGTCGCTTAGCACTCCCGGGACAGAAGCTTAATAGCAATCAGCCCCAGCATTTT. The genes are TRBV12-2 and TRBJ1-5; no check of the table's D call, TRBD1, against the DNA was made. TRBV12-2 is labeled a pseudogene. The CDR3 has 20 amino acids.

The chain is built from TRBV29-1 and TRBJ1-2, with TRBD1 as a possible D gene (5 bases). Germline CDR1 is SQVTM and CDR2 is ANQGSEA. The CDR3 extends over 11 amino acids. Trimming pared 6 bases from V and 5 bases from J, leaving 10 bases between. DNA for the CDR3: TGCAGCGTCTCGGAGGGGTATGGCTACACCTTC. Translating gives CSVSEGYGYTF.

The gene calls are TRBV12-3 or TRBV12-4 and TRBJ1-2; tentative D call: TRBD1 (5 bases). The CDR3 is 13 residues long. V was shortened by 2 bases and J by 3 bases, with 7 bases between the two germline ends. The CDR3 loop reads CASSLMGHYGYTF. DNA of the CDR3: TGTGCCAGCAGTTTAATGGGGCACTATGGCTACACCTTC.

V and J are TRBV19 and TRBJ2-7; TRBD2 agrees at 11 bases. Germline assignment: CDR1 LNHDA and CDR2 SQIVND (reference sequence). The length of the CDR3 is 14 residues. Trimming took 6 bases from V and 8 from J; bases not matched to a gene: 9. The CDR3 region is CASREASGGLKQYF. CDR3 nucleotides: TGTGCCAGTAGAGAGGCTAGCGGGGGGCTTAAGCAGTACTTC. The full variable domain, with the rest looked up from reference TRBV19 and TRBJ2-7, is DGGITQSPKYLFRKEGQNVTLSCEQNLNHDAMYWYRQDPGQGLRLIYYSQIVNDFQKGDIAEGYSVSREKKESFPLTVTSAQKNPTAFYLCASREASGGLKQYFGPGTRLTVT.

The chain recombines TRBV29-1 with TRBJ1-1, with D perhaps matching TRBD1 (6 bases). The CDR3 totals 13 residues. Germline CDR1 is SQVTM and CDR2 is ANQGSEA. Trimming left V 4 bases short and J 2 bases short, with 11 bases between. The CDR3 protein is CSVAGTPNTEAFF. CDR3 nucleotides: TGCAGCGTTGCTGGGACACCTAACACTGAAGCTTTCTTT.

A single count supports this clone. The DNA of the CDR3 is TGTGCCAGCATCCGGGGGGGAGACACTGAAGCTTTCTTT. Protein product: CASIRGGDTEAFF. The rearrangement joins TRBV7-9 to TRBJ1-1; D might be TRBD1 (5 bases). CDR1 SEHNR and CDR2 FQNEAQ come from the germline V gene (reference sequence). CDR3 length: 13 amino acids. Trimming removed 7 bases at V and 3 bases at J, with 12 bases between. The variable domain in full, completed from reference TRBV7-9 and TRBJ1-1, reads DTGVSQNPRHKITKRGQNVTFRCDPISEHNRLYWYRQTLGQGPEFLTYFQNEAQLEKSRLLSDRFSAERPKGSFSTLEIQRTEQGDSAMYLCASIRGGDTEAFFGQGTRLTVV.

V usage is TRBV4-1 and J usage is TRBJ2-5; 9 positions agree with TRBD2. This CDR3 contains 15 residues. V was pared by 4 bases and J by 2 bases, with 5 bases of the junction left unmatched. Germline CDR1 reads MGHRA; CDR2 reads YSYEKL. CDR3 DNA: TGCGCCAGCAGCCGTCTAGCGGGAACACAAGAGACCCAGTACTTC. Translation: CASSRLAGTQETQYF.

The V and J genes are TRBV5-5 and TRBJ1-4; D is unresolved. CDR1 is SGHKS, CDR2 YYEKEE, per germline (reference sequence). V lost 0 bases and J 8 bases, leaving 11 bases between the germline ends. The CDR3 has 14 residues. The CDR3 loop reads CASSLDPAQEKLFF. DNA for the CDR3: TGTGCCAGCAGCTTGGACCCAGCACAGGAAAAACTGTTTTTT.

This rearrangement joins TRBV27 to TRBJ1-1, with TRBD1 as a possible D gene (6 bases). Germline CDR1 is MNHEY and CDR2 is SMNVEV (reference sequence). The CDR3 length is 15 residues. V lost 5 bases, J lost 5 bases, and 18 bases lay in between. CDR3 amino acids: CASSRGQLGYTEAFF. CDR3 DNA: TGTGCCAGCAGTCGCGGACAGCTCGGATATACTGAAGCTTTCTTT.

For the CDR3, the DNA is TGCGCCAGCAGTGTTATTCCTAGCGGGAGCCCTCACTACAATGAGCAGTTCTTC. Its translation is CASSVIPSGSPHYNEQFF. The gene calls are TRBV10-1 and TRBJ2-1, with TRBD2 identical over 10 bases. Germline trimming cut 4 bases from V and 3 bases from J; bases unmatched to any gene: 12. The CDR3 length is 18 residues. Germline V gene lookup returns CDR1 WNHNN and CDR2 SYGVQD (reference sequence).

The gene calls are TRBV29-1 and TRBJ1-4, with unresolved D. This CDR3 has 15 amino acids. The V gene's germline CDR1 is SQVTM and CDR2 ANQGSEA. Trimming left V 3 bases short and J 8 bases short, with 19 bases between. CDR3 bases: TGCAGCGTTGACCACCCGGTCAACAGTCGCGAAAAACTGTTTTTT. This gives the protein CSVDHPVNSREKLFF.

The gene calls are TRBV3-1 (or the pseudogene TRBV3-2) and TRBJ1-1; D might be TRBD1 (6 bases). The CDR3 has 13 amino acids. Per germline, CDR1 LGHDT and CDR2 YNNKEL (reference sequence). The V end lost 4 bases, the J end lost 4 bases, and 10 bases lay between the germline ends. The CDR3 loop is CASSPGVGTEAFF. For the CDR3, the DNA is TGTGCCAGCAGCCCAGGGGTGGGCACTGAAGCTTTCTTT.

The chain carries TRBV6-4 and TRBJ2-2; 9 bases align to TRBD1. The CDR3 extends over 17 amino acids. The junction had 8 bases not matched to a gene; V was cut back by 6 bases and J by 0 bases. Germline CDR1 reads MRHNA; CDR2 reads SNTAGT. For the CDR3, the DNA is TGTGCCAGCAGCAGATCCGGGACAGGGTCGAACACCGGGGAGCTGTTTTTT. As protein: CASSRSGTGSNTGELFF.

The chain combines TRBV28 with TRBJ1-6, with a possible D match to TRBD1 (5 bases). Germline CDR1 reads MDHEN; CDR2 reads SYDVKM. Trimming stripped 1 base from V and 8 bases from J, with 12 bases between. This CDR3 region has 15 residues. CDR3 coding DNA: TGTGCCAGCAGTTTATTGCAGGGCATGGATTCACCCCTCCACTTT. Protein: CASSLLQGMDSPLHF.

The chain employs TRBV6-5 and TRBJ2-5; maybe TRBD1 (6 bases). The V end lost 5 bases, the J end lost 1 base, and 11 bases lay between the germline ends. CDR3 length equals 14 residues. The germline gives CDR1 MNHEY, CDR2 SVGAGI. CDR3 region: CASSTTGTQETQYF. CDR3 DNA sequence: TGTGCCAGCAGTACCACAGGGACCCAAGAGACCCAGTACTTC.

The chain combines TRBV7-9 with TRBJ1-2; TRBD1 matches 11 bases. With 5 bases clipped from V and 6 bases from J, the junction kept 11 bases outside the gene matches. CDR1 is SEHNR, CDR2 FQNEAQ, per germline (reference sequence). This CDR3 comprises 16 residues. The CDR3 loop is CASSPGQGVIQDGYTF. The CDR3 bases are TGTGCCAGCAGCCCGGGACAGGGGGTAATTCAGGATGGCTACACCTTC.

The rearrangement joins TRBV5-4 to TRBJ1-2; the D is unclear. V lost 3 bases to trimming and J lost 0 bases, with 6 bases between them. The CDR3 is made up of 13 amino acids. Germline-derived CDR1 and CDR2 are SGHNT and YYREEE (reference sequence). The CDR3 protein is CASSSGPNYGYTF. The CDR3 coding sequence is TGTGCCAGCAGCTCGGGTCCTAACTATGGCTACACCTTC.

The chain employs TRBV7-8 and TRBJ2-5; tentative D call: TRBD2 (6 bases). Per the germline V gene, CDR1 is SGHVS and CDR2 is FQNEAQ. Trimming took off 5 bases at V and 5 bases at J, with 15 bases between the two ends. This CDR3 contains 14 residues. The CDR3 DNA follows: TGTGCCAGCAGCCCCCGAGGGAGGTACGAGACCCAGTACTTC. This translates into CASSPRGRYETQYF.

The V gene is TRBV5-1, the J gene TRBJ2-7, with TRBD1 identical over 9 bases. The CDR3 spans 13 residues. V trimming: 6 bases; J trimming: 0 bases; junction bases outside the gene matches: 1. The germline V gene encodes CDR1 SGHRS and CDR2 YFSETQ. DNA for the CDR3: TGCGCCAGCAAGGACAGGGGCTCCTACGAGCAGTACTTC. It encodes CASKDRGSYEQYF.

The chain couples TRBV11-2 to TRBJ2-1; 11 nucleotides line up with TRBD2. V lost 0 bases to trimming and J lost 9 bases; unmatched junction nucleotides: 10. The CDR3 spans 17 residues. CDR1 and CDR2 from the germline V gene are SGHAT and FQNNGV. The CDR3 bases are TGTGCCAGCAGCTTAGACGCTTTAGCGGGGGGGCTTGTTGAGCAGTTCTTC. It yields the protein CASSLDALAGGLVEQFF.

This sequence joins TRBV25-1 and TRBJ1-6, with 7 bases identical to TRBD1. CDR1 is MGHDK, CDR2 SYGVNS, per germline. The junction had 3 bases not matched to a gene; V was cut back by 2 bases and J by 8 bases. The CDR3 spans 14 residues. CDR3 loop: CASSEEGAHSPLHF. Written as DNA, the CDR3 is TGTGCCAGCAGTGAAGAGGGGGCGCATTCACCCCTCCACTTT.

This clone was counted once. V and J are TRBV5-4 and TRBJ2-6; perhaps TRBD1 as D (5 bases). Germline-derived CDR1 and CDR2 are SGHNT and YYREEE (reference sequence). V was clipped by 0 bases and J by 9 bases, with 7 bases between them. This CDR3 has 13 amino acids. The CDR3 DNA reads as TGTGCCAGCAGCTTGGACAGGCTCAACGTCCTGACTTTC. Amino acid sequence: CASSLDRLNVLTF. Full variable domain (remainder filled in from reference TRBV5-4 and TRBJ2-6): ETGVTQSPTHLIKTRGQQVTLRCSSQSGHNTVSWYQQALGQGPQFIFQYYREEENGRGNFPPRFSGLQFPNYSSELNVNALELDDSALYLCASSLDRLNVLTFGAGSRLTVL.

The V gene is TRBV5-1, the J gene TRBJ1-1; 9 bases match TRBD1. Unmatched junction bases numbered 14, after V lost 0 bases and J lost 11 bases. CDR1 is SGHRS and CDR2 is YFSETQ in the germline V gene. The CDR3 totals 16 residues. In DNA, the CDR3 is TGCGCCAGCAGCTTGGGAGGGAAACCGGGACAGGGCTTCGCTTTCTTT. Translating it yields CASSLGGKPGQGFAFF.